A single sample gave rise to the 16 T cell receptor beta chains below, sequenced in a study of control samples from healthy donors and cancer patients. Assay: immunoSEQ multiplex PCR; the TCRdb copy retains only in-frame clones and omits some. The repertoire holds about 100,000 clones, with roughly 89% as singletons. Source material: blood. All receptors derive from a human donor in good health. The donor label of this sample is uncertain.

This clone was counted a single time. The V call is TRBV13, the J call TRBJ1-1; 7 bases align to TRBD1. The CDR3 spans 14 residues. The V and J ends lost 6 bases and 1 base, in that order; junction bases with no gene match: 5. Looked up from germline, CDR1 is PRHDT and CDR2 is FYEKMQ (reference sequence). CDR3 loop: CASSSQGGNTEAFF. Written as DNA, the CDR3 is TGTGCCAGCAGTTCCCAGGGGGGGAACACTGAAGCTTTCTTT.

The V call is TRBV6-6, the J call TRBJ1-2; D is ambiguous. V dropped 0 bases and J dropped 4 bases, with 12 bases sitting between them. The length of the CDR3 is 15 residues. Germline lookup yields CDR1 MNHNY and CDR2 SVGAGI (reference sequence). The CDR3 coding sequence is TGTGCCAGCAGTTACTCCCGGGATGGGCGCTATGGCTACACCTTC. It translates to CASSYSRDGRYGYTF.

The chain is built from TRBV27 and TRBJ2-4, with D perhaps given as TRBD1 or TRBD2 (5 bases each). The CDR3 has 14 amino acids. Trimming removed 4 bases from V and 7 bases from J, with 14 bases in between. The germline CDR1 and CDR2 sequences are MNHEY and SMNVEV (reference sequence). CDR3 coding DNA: TGTGCCAGCAGTTCCTCCAGGGAGTATAACATTCAGTACTTC. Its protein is CASSSSREYNIQYF.

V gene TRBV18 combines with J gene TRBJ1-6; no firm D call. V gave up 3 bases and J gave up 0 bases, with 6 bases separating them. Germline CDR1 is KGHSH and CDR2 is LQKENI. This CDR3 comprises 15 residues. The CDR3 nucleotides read TGTGCCAGCTCACCGCAGCTCTCCTATAATTCACCCCTCCACTTT. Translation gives CASSPQLSYNSPLHF. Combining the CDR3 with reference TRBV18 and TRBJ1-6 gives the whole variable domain NAGVMQNPRHLVRRRGQEARLRCSPMKGHSHVYWYRQLPEEGLKFMVYLQKENIIDESGMPKERFSAEFPKEGPSILRIQQVVRGDSAAYFCASSPQLSYNSPLHFGNGTRLTVT.

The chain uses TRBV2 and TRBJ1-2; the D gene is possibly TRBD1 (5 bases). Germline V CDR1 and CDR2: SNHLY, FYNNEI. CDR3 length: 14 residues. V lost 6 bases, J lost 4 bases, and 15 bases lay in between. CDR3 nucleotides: TGTGCCAGCAGGGGGGGACGGAGTATCTATGGCTACACCTTC. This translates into CASRGGRSIYGYTF.

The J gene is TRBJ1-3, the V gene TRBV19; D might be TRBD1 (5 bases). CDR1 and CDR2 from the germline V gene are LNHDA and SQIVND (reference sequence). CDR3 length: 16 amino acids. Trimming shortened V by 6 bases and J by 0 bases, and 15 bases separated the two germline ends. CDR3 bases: TGTGCCAGTAGCCCCCGGGGGGGAGGCTCTGGAAACACCATATATTTT. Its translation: CASSPRGGGSGNTIYF. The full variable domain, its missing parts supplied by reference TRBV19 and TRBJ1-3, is DGGITQSPKYLFRKEGQNVTLSCEQNLNHDAMYWYRQDPGQGLRLIYYSQIVNDFQKGDIAEGYSVSREKKESFPLTVTSAQKNPTAFYLCASSPRGGGSGNTIYFGEGSWLTVV.

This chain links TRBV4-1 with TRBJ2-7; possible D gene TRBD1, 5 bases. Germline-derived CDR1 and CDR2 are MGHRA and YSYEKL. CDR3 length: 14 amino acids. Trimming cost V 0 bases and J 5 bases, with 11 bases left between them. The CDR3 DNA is TGCGCCAGCAGCCAAGATAAGGGGATCAACGAGCAGTACTTC. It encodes CASSQDKGINEQYF.

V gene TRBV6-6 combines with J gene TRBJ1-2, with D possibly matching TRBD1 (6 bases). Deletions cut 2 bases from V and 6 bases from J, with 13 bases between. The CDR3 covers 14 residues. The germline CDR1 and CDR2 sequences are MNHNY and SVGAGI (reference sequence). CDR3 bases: TGTGCCAGCAGTTACCTCCAGGGGTTGGATGGCTACACCTTC. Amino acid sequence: CASSYLQGLDGYTF.

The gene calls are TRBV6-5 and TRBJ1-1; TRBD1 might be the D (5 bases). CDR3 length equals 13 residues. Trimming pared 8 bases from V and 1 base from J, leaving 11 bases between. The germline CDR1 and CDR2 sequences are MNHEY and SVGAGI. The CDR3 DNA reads TGTGCCAGCGGGGGTCAGAGGAACACTGAAGCTTTCTTT. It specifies CASGGQRNTEAFF.

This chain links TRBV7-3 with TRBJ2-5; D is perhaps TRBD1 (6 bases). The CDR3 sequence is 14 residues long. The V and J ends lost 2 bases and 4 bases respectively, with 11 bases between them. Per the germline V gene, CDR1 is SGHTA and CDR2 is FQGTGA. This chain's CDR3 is CASSLDGRGETQYF. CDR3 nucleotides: TGTGCCAGCAGCTTAGACGGCAGGGGAGAGACCCAGTACTTC.

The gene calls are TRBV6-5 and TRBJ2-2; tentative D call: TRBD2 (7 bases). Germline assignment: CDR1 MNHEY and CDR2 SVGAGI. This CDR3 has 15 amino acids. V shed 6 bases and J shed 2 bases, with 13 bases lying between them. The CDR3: CASSTGGFNTGELFF. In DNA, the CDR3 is TGTGCCAGCAGCACGGGGGGCTTCAACACCGGGGAGCTGTTTTTT.

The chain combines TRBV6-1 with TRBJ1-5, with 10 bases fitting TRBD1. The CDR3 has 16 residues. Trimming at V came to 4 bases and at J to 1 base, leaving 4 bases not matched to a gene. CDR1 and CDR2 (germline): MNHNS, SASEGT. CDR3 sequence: CASSVRTGGSNQPQHF. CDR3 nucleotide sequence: TGTGCCAGCAGTGTCCGGACAGGGGGAAGCAATCAGCCCCAGCATTTT.

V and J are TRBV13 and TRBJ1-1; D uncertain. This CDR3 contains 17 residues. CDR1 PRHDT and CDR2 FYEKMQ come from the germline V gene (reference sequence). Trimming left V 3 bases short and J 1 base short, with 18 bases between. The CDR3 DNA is TGTGCCAGCAGCTTTCTCCCTTCGACTGTCTCGAACACTGAAGCTTTCTTT. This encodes CASSFLPSTVSNTEAFF.

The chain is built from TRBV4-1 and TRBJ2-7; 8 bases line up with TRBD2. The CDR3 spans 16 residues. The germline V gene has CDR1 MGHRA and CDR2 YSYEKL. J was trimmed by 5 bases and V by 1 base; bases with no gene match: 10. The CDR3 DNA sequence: TGCGCCAGCAGCCAAGCACCGGGGGGGTTCTACGACGAGCAGTACTTC. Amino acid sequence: CASSQAPGGFYDEQYF.

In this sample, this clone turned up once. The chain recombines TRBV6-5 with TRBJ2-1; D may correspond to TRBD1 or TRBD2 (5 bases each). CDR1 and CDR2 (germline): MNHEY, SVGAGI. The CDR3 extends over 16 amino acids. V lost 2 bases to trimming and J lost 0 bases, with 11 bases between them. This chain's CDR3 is CASSYGGSHSYNEQFF. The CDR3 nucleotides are TGTGCCAGCAGTTACGGGGGTTCCCACTCCTACAATGAGCAGTTCTTC.

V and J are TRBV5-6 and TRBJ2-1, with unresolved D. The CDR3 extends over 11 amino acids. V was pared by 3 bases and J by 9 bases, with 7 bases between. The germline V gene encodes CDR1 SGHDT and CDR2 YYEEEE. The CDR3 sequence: CASSWSSEQFF. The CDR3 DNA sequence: TGTGCCAGCAGCTGGAGTAGTGAGCAGTTCTTC. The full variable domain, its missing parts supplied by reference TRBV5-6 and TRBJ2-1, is DAGVTQSPTHLIKTRGQQVTLRCSPKSGHDTVSWYQQALGQGPQFIFQYYEEEERQRGNFPDRFSGHQFPNYSSELNVNALLLGDSALYLCASSWSSEQFFGPGTRLTVL.